This TCR beta chain was sequenced for a study of blood T cell repertoires in COVID-19 (dated by TCRdb to the early 2020s). Regarding the research as a whole: Samples from collaborators originated in the United States, Italy and Spain and spanned both the acute and convalescent phases of COVID-19. The repertoires were made available in a free public database intended to serve as a resource for research on the immune response to SARS-CoV-2. The prospective study material was composed of cDNA or gDNA derived from T cells, B-cell-depleted T cells, or PBMCs. Subjects who had been exposed to COVID-19, were actively infected with it, or had recovered from it provided the deeply sampled blood TCRbeta repertoires that made up the dataset. The samples were drawn from two sources: the first 160 participants of the ongoing ImmuneRACE study, and 1,254 subjects contributed by 6 global collaborators. HLA class I and class II types, where available, came from metadata supplied by the sample provider rather than from assay-based typing. The sample metadata nearly always contained a de-identified subject ID, COVID-19 status, age in years and sex. The research as a whole found: How much clinical and demographic metadata was included differed by source and by participant, and the metadata was provided uncurated.

From the cysteine up to the phenylalanine, the CDR3 has a length of 17 residues. Here the CDR3 DNA is all that survives: 51 bases in frame from base 1. As encoded in the germline V gene (reference sequence), CDR1 is LNHDA while CDR2 is SQIVND. V lost 4 bases and J lost 4 bases; the stretch between them is 22 bases long. The immunoSEQ Assay, a bias-controlled multiplex PCR, was used to amplify TCRbeta CDR3 regions from genomic DNA. Per the source publication's procedure: Within the assay, amplification of reference gene primers was used to estimate how many nucleated cells each sample contained. Sequence reads were collapsed and filtered to measure the absolute abundance of every unique TCRbeta CDR3 rearrangement. For each sample, productive Simpson clonality was calculated by taking the square root of Simpson's diversity index across productive rearrangements. As stored in TCRdb, this immuneACCESS dataset retains in-frame rearrangements with V and J assigned. A fraction of the clones does not appear; measured against another copy, unresolved V genes explain less than half of the discrepancy, and the remainder lacks a known reason. V, J and clone size are taken as reported in that table, and D and trimming were inferred from the DNA itself. Across this sample there are around 450,000 clones, with 87% seen only once. About 0.7% of the sample is taken by the ten largest.

A word on this clone: No cognate antigen has been identified for it. It has no much larger one-base neighbor in the sample; base qualities were not kept.

Participants in the prospective study were aged roughly 18 to 100 years, lived in some 24 United States geographic areas, and enrolled through a virtual design. To assign participants to cohorts, the prospective study relied on clinical history that participants themselves reported in a screening survey and a study questionnaire. Recovered participants in ImmuneRACE Cohort 3 were defined as having two consecutive negative NP/OP PCR tests, clearance from a healthcare professional, or resolution of symptoms. In the prospective study, mobile phlebotomists collected whole blood, serum and a nasopharyngeal or oropharyngeal swab from each participant. Additional blood draws and questionnaires over an approximately two-month period could optionally be provided by prospective study participants. Before DNA extraction, prospective study blood samples were shipped either frozen or at room temperature.

This chain joins TRBV19 to TRBJ2-5; tentative D gene TRBD1, with 6 bases matching. The origin of this receptor is a woman under 30 who had recovered from COVID-19. Sequenced: PBMCs or T cells enriched from blood (not recorded which). The CDR3 is CASSKGQVGLQGETQYF. The nucleotides read TGTGCCAGTAGTAAGGGGCAGGTCGGGCTACAGGGAGAGACCCAGTACTTC.